This T cell receptor beta chain was captured by sequencing in a study of T cell responses to AZD1222 COVID-19 vaccine. Study background: Samples with a second dose at about 4 or about 12 weeks were pooled together. Regarding the study as a whole: Spike-specific TCR breadth and depth rose after two AZD1222 doses.

Germline V lookup: CDR1 SEHNR, CDR2 FQNEAQ (reference sequence). The CDR3 sequence is 16 residues long. V was shortened by 1 base and J by 5 bases, with 17 bases between the two germline ends. Concerning this clone: Its antigen is not identified.

Only in-frame clones appear in the TCRdb table, and some are missing; sequencing was by immunoSEQ multiplex PCR. The sample carries around 60,000 clones, approximately 90% recorded once. The gene calls are TRBV7-9 and TRBJ1-1; D possibly corresponds to TRBD1 (5 bases). The sequence was obtained from an adult in good health. This material consisted of peripheral blood, taken on day 0 of AZD1222 vaccination. The CDR3 protein is CASSLGDLSFGTEAFF. The DNA of the CDR3 is TGTGCCAGCAGCTTAGGGGACCTTTCTTTCGGGACTGAAGCTTTCTTT.